Below are 7 T cell receptor beta chains sequenced from a single sample in a study of cytomegalovirus exposure and HLA in healthy donors. The method was immunoSEQ multiplex PCR; TCRdb's version includes in-frame clones alone and lacks a portion of them. The sample holds about 150,000 clones; approximately 86% are singletons and the top ten take approximately 20%. Material for sequencing was PBMCs. All receptors come from a young man in good health and CMV-seropositive.

The gene calls are TRBV4-3 and TRBJ2-2; 7 bases are a match to TRBD2. Germline assignment: CDR1 LGHNA and CDR2 YSLEER. This CDR3 is 17 amino acids long. V shed 3 bases and J 4 bases; nucleotides not matched to a gene: 11. This CDR3 is CASSQGRGGRRTGELFF. The CDR3 coding sequence is TGCGCCAGCAGCCAGGGACGGGGAGGGCGACGCACCGGGGAGCTGTTTTTT.

The rearrangement joins TRBV6-5 to TRBJ2-7; 11 nucleotides match TRBD1. The length of the CDR3 is 15 residues. Unmatched junction bases numbered 7, after V lost 6 bases and J lost 3 bases. The germline CDR1 and CDR2 sequences are MNHEY and SVGAGI. The CDR3 protein is CASRATGTGGYEQYF. The CDR3 region has the DNA TGTGCCAGCAGGGCAACCGGGACAGGGGGCTACGAGCAGTACTTC.

The chain carries TRBV9 and TRBJ1-2; D perhaps matches TRBD1 (6 bases). Germline V gene lookup returns CDR1 SGDLS and CDR2 YYNGEE. V gave up 3 bases and J gave up 5 bases, with 20 bases separating them. The CDR3 runs 16 residues. In DNA form, the CDR3 reads TGTGCCAGCAGCGGTGGGGGGGACATAAGCCGTTATGGCTACACCTTC. Its protein is CASSGGGDISRYGYTF.

In nucleotides, the CDR3 is TGTGCCAGCAGCCTCCTTGCGCTCTCTGGGGCCAACGTCCTGACTTTC. As protein: CASSLLALSGANVLTF. The genes are TRBV7-2 and TRBJ2-6; D gene uncertain. The CDR3 has 16 amino acids. Germline V gene data show CDR1 as SGHTA and CDR2 as FQGNSA. The V gene lost 5 bases and the J gene lost 0 bases, with 11 bases spanning the gap.

The rearrangement joins TRBV11-3 to TRBJ2-3; D is possibly TRBD1 (6 bases). The V gene's germline CDR1 is SGHNT and CDR2 YENEEA. The CDR3 consists of 15 residues. V lost 4 bases, J lost 0 bases, and 11 bases lay in between. Written as DNA, the CDR3 is TGTGCCAGCAGCTCCGGGACATACAGCACAGATACGCAGTATTTT. It codes for CASSSGTYSTDTQYF.

This clone was picked up one time. J is TRBJ2-7 and V is TRBV2; 8 bases map to TRBD1. V gave up 6 bases and J gave up 3 bases; unmatched junction bases: 7. The CDR3 contains 14 residues. Germline V gene lookup returns CDR1 SNHLY and CDR2 FYNNEI. CDR3 in DNA: TGTGCCAGCAGCCCGGACAGGGTGGACTACGAGCAGTACTTC. This encodes CASSPDRVDYEQYF.

On this clone itself: The identical CDR3 is also encoded by other nucleotide sequences in the sample. The genes are TRBV6-5 and TRBJ2-1; 8 positions match TRBD2. Germline V gene lookup returns CDR1 MNHEY and CDR2 SVGAGI. The CDR3 length is 15 residues. J was trimmed by 0 bases and V by 6 bases; bases with no gene match: 4. CDR3 in DNA: TGTGCCAGCAGACCCGGGACTAGCTCCTACAATGAGCAGTTCTTC. Its translation is CASRPGTSSYNEQFF.